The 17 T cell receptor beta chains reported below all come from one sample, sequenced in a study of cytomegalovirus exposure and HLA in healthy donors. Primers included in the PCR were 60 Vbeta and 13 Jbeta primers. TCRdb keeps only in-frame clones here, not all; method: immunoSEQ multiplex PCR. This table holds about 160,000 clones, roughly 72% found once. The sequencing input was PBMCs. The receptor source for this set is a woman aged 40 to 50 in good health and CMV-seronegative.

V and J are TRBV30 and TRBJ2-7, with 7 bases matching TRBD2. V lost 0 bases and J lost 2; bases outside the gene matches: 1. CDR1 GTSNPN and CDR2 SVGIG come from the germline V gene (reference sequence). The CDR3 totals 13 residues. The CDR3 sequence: CAWSVAGTYEQYF. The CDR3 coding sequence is TGTGCCTGGAGTGTAGCGGGGACCTACGAGCAGTACTTC. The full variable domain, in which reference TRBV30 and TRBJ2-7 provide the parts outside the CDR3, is SQTIHQWPATLVQPVGSPLSLECTVEGTSNPNLYWYRQAAGRGLQLLFYSVGIGQISSEVPQNLSASRPQDRQFILSSKKLLLSDSGFYLCAWSVAGTYEQYFGPGTRLTVT.

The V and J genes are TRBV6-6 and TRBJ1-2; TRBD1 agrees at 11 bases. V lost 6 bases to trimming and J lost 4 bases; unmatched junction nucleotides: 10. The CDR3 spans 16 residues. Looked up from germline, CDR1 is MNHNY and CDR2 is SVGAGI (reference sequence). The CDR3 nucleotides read TGTGCCAGCAGATTTCCCGGACAGGGGGCTTCCTATGGCTACACCTTC. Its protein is CASRFPGQGASYGYTF.

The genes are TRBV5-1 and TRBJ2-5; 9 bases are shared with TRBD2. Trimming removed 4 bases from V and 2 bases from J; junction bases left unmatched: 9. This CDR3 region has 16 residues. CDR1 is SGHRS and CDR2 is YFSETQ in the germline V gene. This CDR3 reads CASSPNPSGAQETQYF. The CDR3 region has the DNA TGCGCCAGCAGCCCGAATCCTAGCGGGGCACAAGAGACCCAGTACTTC.

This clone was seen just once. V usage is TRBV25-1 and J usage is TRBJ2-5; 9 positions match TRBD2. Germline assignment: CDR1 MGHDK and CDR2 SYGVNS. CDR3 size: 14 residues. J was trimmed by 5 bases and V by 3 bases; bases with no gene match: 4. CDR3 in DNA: TGTGCCAGCAGTGAGCGGGAGGGGGGCGAGACCCAGTACTTC. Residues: CASSEREGGETQYF.

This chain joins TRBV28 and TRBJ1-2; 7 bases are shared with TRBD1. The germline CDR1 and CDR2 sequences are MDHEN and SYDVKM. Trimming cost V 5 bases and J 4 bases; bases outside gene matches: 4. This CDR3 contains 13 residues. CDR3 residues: CASSTQGVYGYTF. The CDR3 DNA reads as TGTGCCAGCAGTACTCAGGGGGTCTATGGCTACACCTTC.

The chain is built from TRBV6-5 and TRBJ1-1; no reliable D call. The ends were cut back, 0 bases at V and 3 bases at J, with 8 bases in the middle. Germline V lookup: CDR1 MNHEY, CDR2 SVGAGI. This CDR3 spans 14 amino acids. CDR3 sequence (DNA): TGTGCCAGCAGTTACTCCCCAGGATACACTGAAGCTTTCTTT. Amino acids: CASSYSPGYTEAFF.

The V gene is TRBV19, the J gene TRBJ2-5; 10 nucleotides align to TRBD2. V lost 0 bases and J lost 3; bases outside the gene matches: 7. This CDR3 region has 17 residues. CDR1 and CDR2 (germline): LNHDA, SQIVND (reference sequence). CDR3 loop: CASSIDSTLAGEETQYF. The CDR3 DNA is TGTGCCAGTAGTATAGACTCAACTCTAGCGGGAGAAGAGACCCAGTACTTC.

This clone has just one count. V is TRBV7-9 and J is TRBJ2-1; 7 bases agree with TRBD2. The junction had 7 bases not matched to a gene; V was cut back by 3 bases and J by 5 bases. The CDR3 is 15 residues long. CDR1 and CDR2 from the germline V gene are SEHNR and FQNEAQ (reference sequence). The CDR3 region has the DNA TGTGCCAGCAGCTTGCAGCGGGGACCAAACAATGAGCAGTTCTTC. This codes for CASSLQRGPNNEQFF.

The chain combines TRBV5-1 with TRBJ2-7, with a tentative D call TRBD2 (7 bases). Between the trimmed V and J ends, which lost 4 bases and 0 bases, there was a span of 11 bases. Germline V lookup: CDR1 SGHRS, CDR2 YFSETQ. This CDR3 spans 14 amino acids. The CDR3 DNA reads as TGCGCCAGCAGCCTAGGGGGGGACTCCTACGAGCAGTACTTC. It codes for CASSLGGDSYEQYF.

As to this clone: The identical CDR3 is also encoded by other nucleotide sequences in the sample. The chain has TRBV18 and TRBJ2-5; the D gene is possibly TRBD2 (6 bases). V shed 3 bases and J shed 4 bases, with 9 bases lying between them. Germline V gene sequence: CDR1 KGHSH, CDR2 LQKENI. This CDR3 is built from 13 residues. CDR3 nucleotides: TGTGCCAGCTCACCGAGGGGAGGAGAGACCCAGTACTTC. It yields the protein CASSPRGGETQYF. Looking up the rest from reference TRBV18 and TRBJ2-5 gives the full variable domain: NAGVMQNPRHLVRRRGQEARLRCSPMKGHSHVYWYRQLPEEGLKFMVYLQKENIIDESGMPKERFSAEFPKEGPSILRIQQVVRGDSAAYFCASSPRGGETQYFGPGTRLLVL.

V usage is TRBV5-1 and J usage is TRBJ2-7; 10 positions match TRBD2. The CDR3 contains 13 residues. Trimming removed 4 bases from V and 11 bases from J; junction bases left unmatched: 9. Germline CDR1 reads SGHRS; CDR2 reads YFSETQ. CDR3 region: CASSPEASGSKYF. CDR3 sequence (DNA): TGCGCCAGCAGCCCGGAGGCTAGCGGGAGTAAGTACTTC. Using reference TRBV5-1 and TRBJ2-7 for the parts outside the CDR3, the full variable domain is KAGVTQTPRYLIKTRGQQVTLSCSPISGHRSVSWYQQTPGQGLQFLFEYFSETQRNKGNFPGRFSGRQFSNSRSEMNVSTLELGDSALYLCASSPEASGSKYFGPGTRLTVT.

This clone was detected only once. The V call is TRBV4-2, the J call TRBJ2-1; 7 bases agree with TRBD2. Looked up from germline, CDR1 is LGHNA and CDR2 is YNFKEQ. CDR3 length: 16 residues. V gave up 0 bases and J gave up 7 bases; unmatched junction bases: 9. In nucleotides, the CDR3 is TGTGCCAGCAGCCAAGAGGAGCGGGATAAGGGGAATGAGCAGTTCTTC. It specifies CASSQEERDKGNEQFF.

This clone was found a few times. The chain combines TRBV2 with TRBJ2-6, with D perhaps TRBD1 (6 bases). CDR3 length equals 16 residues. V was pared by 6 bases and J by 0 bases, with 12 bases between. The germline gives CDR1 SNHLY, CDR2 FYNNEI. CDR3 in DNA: TGTGCCAGCAGCGAAACAGGGTTCTCTGGGGCCAACGTCCTGACTTTC. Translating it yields CASSETGFSGANVLTF.

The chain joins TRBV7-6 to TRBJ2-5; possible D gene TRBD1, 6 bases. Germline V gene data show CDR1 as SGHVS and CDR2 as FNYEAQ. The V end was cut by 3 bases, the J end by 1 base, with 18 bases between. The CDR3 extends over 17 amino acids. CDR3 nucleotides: TGTGCCAGCAGCTTCGCTGGTGGGTTAGGGGGCCAAGAGACCCAGTACTTC. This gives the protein CASSFAGGLGGQETQYF. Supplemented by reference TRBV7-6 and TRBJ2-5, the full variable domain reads GAGVSQSPRYKVTKRGQDVALRCDPISGHVSLYWYRQALGQGPEFLTYFNYEAQQDKSGLPNDRFSAERPEGSISTLTIQRTEQRDSAMYRCASSFAGGLGGQETQYFGPGTRLLVL.

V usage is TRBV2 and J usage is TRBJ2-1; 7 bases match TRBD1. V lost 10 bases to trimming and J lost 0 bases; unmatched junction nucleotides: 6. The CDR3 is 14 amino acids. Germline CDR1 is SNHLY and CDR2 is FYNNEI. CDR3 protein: CATTPGGSYNEQFF. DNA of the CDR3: TGTGCCACCACCCCAGGGGGCTCCTACAATGAGCAGTTCTTC.

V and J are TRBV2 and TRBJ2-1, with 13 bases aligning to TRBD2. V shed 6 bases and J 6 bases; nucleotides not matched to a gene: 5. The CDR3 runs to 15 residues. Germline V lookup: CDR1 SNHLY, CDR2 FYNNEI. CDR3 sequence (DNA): TGTGCCAGCAGCGTACTAGCGGGAGGGATCAATGAGCAGTTCTTC. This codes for CASSVLAGGINEQFF.

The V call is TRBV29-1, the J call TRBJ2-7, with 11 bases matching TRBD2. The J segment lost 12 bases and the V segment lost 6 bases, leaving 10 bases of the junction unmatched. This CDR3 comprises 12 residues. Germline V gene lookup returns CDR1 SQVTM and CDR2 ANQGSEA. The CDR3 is CSVVRTSGHRYF. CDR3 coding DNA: TGCAGCGTAGTCAGGACTAGCGGGCATAGGTACTTC.